This note documents a single T cell receptor (beta chain) sequence. As yet, its antigen is unknown. V lost 0 bases and J lost 2; bases outside the gene matches: 8. The length of the CDR3 is 17 residues. Per germline, CDR1 LGHNA and CDR2 YSLEER. This record belongs to a study of beta chain features in type 1 diabetes. The wider study: Across the samples, over 85 million sorted cells were examined in total. The study, taken as a whole, reports: Type 1 diabetes patients showed a moderate but significant shortening of TCRB CDR3s in all four CD4+ subsets. The study found fewer insertions and more deletions at VDJ junctions in type 1 diabetes patients. Relative to healthy donors, patients appeared to have naive, central memory and Treg TCRB repertoires that were more similar.

The authors reverse transcribed all of the isolated RNA, so sequencing captured expressed TCRB transcripts. Here immunoSEQ multiplex PCR was the method, and the copy in TCRdb shows in-frame clones only, minus some. The sample has about 360,000 clones; roughly 13% are singletons. The chain combines TRBV4-3 with TRBJ2-3; the match to TRBD2 covers 7 bases. The TCR was taken from a man aged 18 to 29 in good health. Input material: naive CD4+ T cells from blood. The CDR3 DNA is TGCGCCAGCAGCCAAGACCCTAGCGGCCCGGCCACAGATACGCAGTATTTT. Translated: CASSQDPSGPATDTQYF.